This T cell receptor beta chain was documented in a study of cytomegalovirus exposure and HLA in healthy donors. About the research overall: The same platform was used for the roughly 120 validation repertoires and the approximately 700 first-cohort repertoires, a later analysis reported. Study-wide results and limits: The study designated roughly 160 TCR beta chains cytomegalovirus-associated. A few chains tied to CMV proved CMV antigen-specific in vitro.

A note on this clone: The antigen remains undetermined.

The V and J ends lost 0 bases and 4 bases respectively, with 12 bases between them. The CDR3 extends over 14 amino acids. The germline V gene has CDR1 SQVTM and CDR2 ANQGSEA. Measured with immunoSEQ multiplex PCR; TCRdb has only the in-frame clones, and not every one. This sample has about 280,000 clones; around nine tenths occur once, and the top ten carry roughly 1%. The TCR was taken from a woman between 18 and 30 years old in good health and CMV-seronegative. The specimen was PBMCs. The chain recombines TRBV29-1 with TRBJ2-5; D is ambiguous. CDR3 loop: CSVEERHPAETQYF. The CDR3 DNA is TGCAGCGTTGAAGAGAGGCACCCCGCAGAGACCCAGTACTTC.